This is a list of T cell receptor beta chains from one sample in a study of blood T cells in healthy people across ages. TCRdb used MiXCR to reprocess the 5' RACE reads, holding one entry per CDR3 protein. Of approximately 800,000 distinct CDR3 sequences listed, roughly 50% are singletons. The specimen sequenced was blood. The receptors derive from a young man in good health. CDR3s include the opening cysteine and the closing phenylalanine or tryptophan. The D gene is left open where the match is weak. Clone sizes are given selectively: once, few, many, or a class where the clone is expanded.

clone_size	v_call	d_call	j_call	cdr3_nt	cdr3_aa
-	TRBV6-4	TRBD2	TRBJ2-1	TGTGTCAGCAGTGCTCTACAGGGGAAAACTAGCGGGCATACGAGCTATGAGCAGTTCTTC	CVSSALQGKTSGHTSYEQFF
-	TRBV7-8	-	TRBJ2-7	TGTGCCAGCAGCCACGAGTACTACGAGCAGTACTTC	CASSHEYYEQYF
-	TRBV5-1	-	TRBJ2-5	TGCGCCAGCAGCCAATATACTGAAGCCGAGACCCAGTACTTC	CASSQYTEAETQYF
-	TRBV21-1	-	TRBJ2-1	TGTGCCAGCAGCAAAGATGGCAGGGGGTCCTATCGTGACTACAATGAGCAGTTCTTC	CASSKDGRGSYRDYNEQFF
many	TRBV20-1	-	TRBJ2-3	TGCAGTGCTAGGTTTGCCCCAGATACGCAGTATTTT	CSARFAPDTQYF
few	TRBV5-1	-	TRBJ2-5	TGCGCCGCAGGGGAGCAGTACTTC	CAAGEQYF
-	TRBV7-2	-	TRBJ2-5	TGTGCCAGCAGCTTCGGGTCACACGTTGAGACCCAGTACTTC	CASSFGSHVETQYF
-	TRBV19	-	TRBJ2-6	TGTGCCAGTAGCCGGGACGCCCCCCGGGGAGCCAACGTCCTGACTTTC	CASSRDAPRGANVLTF
-	TRBV5-1	TRBD1	TRBJ2-1	TGCGCCAGCAGCCGAGGGACAGGGGGAGGATACAATGAGCAGTTCTTC	CASSRGTGGGYNEQFF
many	TRBV4-1	-	TRBJ1-1	TGCGCCAGCAGTCATTCTTTGAACACTGAAGCTTTCTTT	CASSHSLNTEAFF
few	TRBV29-1	TRBD1	TRBJ2-3	TGCAGCGTTGAAACAGGGGGCACAGATACGCAGTATTTT	CSVETGGTDTQYF
-	TRBV20-1	-	TRBJ1-6	TGCAGTGCTAGTTTCGGGGGATCCAATAATTCACCCCTCCACTTT	CSASFGGSNNSPLHF
-	TRBV6-5	-	TRBJ2-2	TGTGCCAGCAGTTACCAGGGTGTGAACACCGGGGAGCTGTTTTTT	CASSYQGVNTGELFF
-	TRBV5-6	TRBD2	TRBJ2-5	TGTGCCAGCAGCTTGGCGACGGGAGGCCAGTACTTC	CASSLATGGQYF
-	TRBV7-9	TRBD1	TRBJ2-7	TGTGCCAGCAGCTTTACGGGGACAGCCCCCTACGAGCAGTACTTC	CASSFTGTAPYEQYF
-	TRBV7-9	TRBD2	TRBJ2-3	TGTGCCAGCAGCCGGGCACTAGCGGCGGGCACAGATACGCAGTATTTT	CASSRALAAGTDTQYF
-	TRBV12-3/TRBV12-4	-	TRBJ2-3	TGTGCCATCAATGTCGGAGGGAGCGGAGATACGCAGTATTTT	CAINVGGSGDTQYF
-	TRBV4-2	-	TRBJ1-2	TGTGCCAGCAGCCAACCCTCGAACCGGGGCTACACCTTC	CASSQPSNRGYTF
-	TRBV7-2	TRBD2	TRBJ2-1	TGTGCCAGCAGGCGTCTAGCGGTATTCAATGAGCAGTTCTTC	CASRRLAVFNEQFF
-	TRBV7-9	-	TRBJ2-7	TGTGCCAGCAGCCAGATAGGACAGATCTACGAGCAGTACTTC	CASSQIGQIYEQYF
few	TRBV28	-	TRBJ2-7	TGTGCCAGCAGTTTATGGCTAGTAATCCACGAGCAGTACTTC	CASSLWLVIHEQYF
-	TRBV28	TRBD2	TRBJ2-3	TGTGCCAGCAGTCTTCGGGGCGGGAGTACGACAGATACGCAGTATTTT	CASSLRGGSTTDTQYF
-	TRBV7-9	TRBD2	TRBJ2-7	TGTGCCAGCAGCCGTCCGAAGGGAGGGCCGGGCGAGCAGTACTTC	CASSRPKGGPGEQYF
-	TRBV6-2/TRBV6-3	TRBD1	TRBJ1-5	TGTGCCAGCAGCCGGACAGGGGATAGTCAGCCCCAGCATTTT	CASSRTGDSQPQHF
few	TRBV20-1	TRBD1	TRBJ1-1	TGCAGTGCTCCGCGACAGGGTGCAATGAACACTGAAGCTTTCTTT	CSAPRQGAMNTEAFF
-	TRBV30	-	TRBJ2-3	TGTGCCTGGAGTGGACAGGGCACAGATACGCAGTATTTT	CAWSGQGTDTQYF
few	TRBV29-1	-	TRBJ1-1	TGCAGCGGTAGGGGTGCGGGGCTGGGCACTGAAGCTTTCTTT	CSGRGAGLGTEAFF
-	TRBV14	-	TRBJ1-2	TGTGCCAGCAACCATCGAAACAGAGATGGCTACACCTTC	CASNHRNRDGYTF
-	TRBV29-1	TRBD2	TRBJ2-5	TGCAGCGTTGACCCTAGCGGGGGCCCTGGGGGTGAGACCCAGTACTTC	CSVDPSGGPGGETQYF
once	TRBV29-1	TRBD2	TRBJ2-7	TGCAGCGTTGGGGGCGGTTCGGTTGGAGCGGGAGGCTACGAGCAGTACTTC	CSVGGGSVGAGGYEQYF
-	TRBV14	TRBD1	TRBJ2-7	TGTGCCAGCAGCCATGTACCGGGACAGGGACGAACCGAGCAGTACTTC	CASSHVPGQGRTEQYF
-	TRBV15	-	TRBJ2-7	TGTGCCACCAGCAGAGATTCCACATCCTACGAGCAGTACTTC	CATSRDSTSYEQYF
-	TRBV12-3/TRBV12-4	-	TRBJ2-7	TGTGCCAGCAGTTTAGCGGCGCACTCCTACGAGCAGTACTTC	CASSLAAHSYEQYF
-	TRBV29-1	TRBD2	TRBJ2-1	TGCAGCGTTGGGGGAGGGGCTGATAACCCCTACAATGAGCAGTTCTTC	CSVGGGADNPYNEQFF
-	TRBV4-2	TRBD2	TRBJ2-3	TGTGCCAGCAGCCAAGAGTTGGCGGGGGGGCCCACAGATACGCAGTATTTT	CASSQELAGGPTDTQYF
many	TRBV7-2	-	TRBJ1-5	TGTGCCAGCAGCTCAAGGATGGGCAATCAGCCCCAGCATTTT	CASSSRMGNQPQHF
many	TRBV10-3	TRBD2	TRBJ2-3	TGTGCCATCAGTGAACCGGGACTAGCGGTCGCCTCAGATACGCAGTATTTT	CAISEPGLAVASDTQYF
-	TRBV6-5	-	TRBJ2-5	TGTGCCAGCAGCCCTCCGGGGGGCGTTTTTGGAGAGACCCAGTACTTC	CASSPPGGVFGETQYF
-	TRBV7-9	-	TRBJ2-2	TGTGCCAGCAGGGCTAGTGGCCCCCGGACCGGGGAGCTGTTTTTT	CASRASGPRTGELFF
-	TRBV19	TRBD1	TRBJ1-2	TGTGCCGTGGGACAGGGCCTCTATGGCTACACCTTC	CAVGQGLYGYTF
-	TRBV6-2/TRBV6-3	-	TRBJ2-7	TGTGCCAGCAGTCCCGAGAAGTTTGCCTACGAGCAGTACTTC	CASSPEKFAYEQYF
few	TRBV29-1	-	TRBJ2-3	TGCAGCGTTGACCAGGACTTGCCTACGTTTGGAGGGCAGTATTTT	CSVDQDLPTFGGQYF